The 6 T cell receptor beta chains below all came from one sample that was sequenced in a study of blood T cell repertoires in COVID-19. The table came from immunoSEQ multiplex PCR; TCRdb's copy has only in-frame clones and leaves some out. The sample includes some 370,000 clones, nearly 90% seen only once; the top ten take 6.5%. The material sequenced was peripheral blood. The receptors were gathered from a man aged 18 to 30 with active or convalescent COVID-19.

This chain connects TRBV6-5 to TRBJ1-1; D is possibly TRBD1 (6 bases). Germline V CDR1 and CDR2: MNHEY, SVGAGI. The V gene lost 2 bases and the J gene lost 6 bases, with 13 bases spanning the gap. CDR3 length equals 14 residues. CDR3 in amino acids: CASSYGVSGAEAFF. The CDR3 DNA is TGTGCCAGCAGTTACGGCGTTTCAGGGGCTGAAGCTTTCTTT.

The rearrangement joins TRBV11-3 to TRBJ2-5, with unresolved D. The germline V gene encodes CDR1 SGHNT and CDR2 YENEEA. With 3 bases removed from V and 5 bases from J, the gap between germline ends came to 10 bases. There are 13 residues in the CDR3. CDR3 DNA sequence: TGTGCCAGCAGCTTTTTAGCCTTGGAGACCCAGTACTTC. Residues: CASSFLALETQYF.

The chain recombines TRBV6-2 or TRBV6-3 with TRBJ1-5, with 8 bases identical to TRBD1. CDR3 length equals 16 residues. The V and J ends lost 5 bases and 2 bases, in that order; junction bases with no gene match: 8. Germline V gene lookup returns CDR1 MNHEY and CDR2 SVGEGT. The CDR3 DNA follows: TGTGCCAGCAGTCAGGGGGCCCTATTGGGCAATCAGCCCCAGCATTTT. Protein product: CASSQGALLGNQPQHF.

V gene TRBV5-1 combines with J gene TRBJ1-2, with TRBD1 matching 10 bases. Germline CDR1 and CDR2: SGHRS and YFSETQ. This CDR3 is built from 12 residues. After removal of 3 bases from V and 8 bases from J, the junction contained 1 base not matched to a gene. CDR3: CASSSTGGGYTF. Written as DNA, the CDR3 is TGCGCCAGCAGCTCGACAGGGGGCGGCTACACCTTC.

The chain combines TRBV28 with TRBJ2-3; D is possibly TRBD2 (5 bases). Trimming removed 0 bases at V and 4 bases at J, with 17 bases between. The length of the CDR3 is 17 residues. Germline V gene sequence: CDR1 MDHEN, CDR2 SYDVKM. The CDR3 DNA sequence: TGTGCCAGCAGTTTATGGGCCATCCGGGGAGTAGCAGATACGCAGTATTTT. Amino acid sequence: CASSLWAIRGVADTQYF.

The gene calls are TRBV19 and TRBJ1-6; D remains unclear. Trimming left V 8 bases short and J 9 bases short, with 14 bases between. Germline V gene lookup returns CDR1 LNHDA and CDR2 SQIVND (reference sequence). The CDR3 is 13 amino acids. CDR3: CASGEQFGSPLHF. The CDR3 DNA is TGTGCCAGTGGTGAACAGTTTGGTTCACCCCTCCACTTT. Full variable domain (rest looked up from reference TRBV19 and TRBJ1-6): DGGITQSPKYLFRKEGQNVTLSCEQNLNHDAMYWYRQDPGQGLRLIYYSQIVNDFQKGDIAEGYSVSREKKESFPLTVTSAQKNPTAFYLCASGEQFGSPLHFGNGTRLTVT.